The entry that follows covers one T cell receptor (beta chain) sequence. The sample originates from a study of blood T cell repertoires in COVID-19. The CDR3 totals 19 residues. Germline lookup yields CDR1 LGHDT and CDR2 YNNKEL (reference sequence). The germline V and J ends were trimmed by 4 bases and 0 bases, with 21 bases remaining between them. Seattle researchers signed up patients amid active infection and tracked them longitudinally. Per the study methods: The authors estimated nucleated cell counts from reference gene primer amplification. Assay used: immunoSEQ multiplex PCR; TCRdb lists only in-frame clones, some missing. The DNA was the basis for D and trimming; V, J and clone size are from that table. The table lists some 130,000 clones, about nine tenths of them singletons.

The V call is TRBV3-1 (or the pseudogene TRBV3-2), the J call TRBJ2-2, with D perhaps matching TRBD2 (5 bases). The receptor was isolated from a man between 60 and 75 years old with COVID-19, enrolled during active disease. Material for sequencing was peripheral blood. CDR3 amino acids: CASSPLEGAENANTGELFF. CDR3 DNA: TGTGCCAGCAGCCCCCTCGAGGGAGCGGAGAACGCGAACACCGGGGAGCTGTTTTTT.